This entry is about one TCR beta chain. Here immunoSEQ multiplex PCR was the method, and the copy in TCRdb shows in-frame clones only, minus some. Of about 36,000 clones in the sample, about 93% were seen once. This specimen comes from a study of T cells in tuberculosis. The CDR3 consists of 12 residues. Trimming stripped 6 bases from V and 4 bases from J, with 10 bases between. The germline V gene has CDR1 SGHRS and CDR2 YFSETQ. This sequence joins TRBV5-1 and TRBJ1-1, with D perhaps matching TRBD1 (5 bases). The clonotype was recovered from a donor between 10 and 35 years old with latent tuberculosis or without tuberculosis infection. Sample: PBMCs. This CDR3 is CASNTGSTEAFF. The CDR3 coding sequence is TGCGCCAGCAACACAGGTAGCACTGAAGCTTTCTTT. The full variable domain, with the rest looked up from reference TRBV5-1 and TRBJ1-1, is KAGVTQTPRYLIKTRGQQVTLSCSPISGHRSVSWYQQTPGQGLQFLFEYFSETQRNKGNFPGRFSGRQFSNSRSEMNVSTLELGDSALYLCASNTGSTEAFFGQGTRLTVV.